A single T cell receptor (beta chain) is shown here with its context. Its antigen is currently unknown. This sample was taken from a study of OX40 agonist ivuxolimab in advanced cancers. TCRdb's copy holds only in-frame clones and misses some; the assay was immunoSEQ multiplex PCR. Here the sample spans 70,000 to 75,000 clones, 70% to 85% being singletons. Overall study results and limits: Low levels of normalized T-cell clonal expansion also appeared in some nonresponders.

The sequencing here drew on CD4+ or CD8+ T cells sorted from blood, taken in a trial of the OX40 agonist ivuxolimab. This receptor was obtained from an adult with an advanced solid tumor such as melanoma, head and neck, liver or kidney cancer.

The CDR3 is CASSGSGGPTGELFF. DNA of the CDR3: TGCGCCAGCAGCGGGAGCGGGGGACCCACCGGGGAGCTGTTTTTT. The V gene is TRBV5-1, the J gene TRBJ2-2, with 8 nucleotides matching TRBD2. Germline trimming cut 4 bases from V and 4 bases from J; bases unmatched to any gene: 6. From germline, CDR1 is SGHRS and CDR2 YFSETQ. The CDR3 has 15 residues. The full variable domain, in which reference TRBV5-1 and TRBJ2-2 provide the parts outside the CDR3, is KAGVTQTPRYLIKTRGQQVTLSCSPISGHRSVSWYQQTPGQGLQFLFEYFSETQRNKGNFPGRFSGRQFSNSRSEMNVSTLELGDSALYLCASSGSGGPTGELFFGEGSRLTVL.